A single sample gave rise to the 2 T cell receptor beta chains below, sequenced in a study of Graves' ophthalmopathy and Graves' hyperthyroidism. The authors amplified TCR beta CDR3 regions from RNA transcripts. HTBI-primed RT-PCR formed the first round, and a multiplex PCR formed the second. TCRdb re-analysed the multiplex PCR reads in MiXCR, keeping a single row per CDR3 protein. The repertoire holds 400,000 to 500,000 distinct CDR3 sequences, around 21% seen once, with approximately 3.2% in the top ten. The source material was peripheral blood. Receptor source: a woman between 18 and 29 years old with stable Graves' hyperthyroidism.

Worth noting for this clonotype: This could be a read error, since a much larger clone is one nucleotide away. This chain links TRBV18 with TRBJ2-7, with 14 bases fitting TRBD2. Germline CDR1 is KGHSH and CDR2 is LQKENI. The CDR3 covers 16 residues. V was pared by 6 bases and J by 5 bases, with 9 bases of the junction left unmatched. This chain's CDR3 is CASSRGLAGGIDEQYF. In DNA, the CDR3 is TGTGCCAGCTCCCGCGGACTAGCGGGAGGTATCGACGAGCAGTACTTC.

This clonotype was seen a handful of times. V usage is TRBV14 and J usage is TRBJ2-7, with 10 bases identical to TRBD2. CDR1 and CDR2 from the germline V gene are SGHDN and FVKESK. The CDR3 spans 16 residues. The V gene end was trimmed by 2 bases and the J gene end by 2 bases; junction bases not matched to a gene: 6. CDR3 region: CASSQLAGEITYEQYF. The CDR3 nucleotides read TGTGCCAGCAGCCAACTAGCGGGAGAAATAACCTACGAGCAGTACTTC.